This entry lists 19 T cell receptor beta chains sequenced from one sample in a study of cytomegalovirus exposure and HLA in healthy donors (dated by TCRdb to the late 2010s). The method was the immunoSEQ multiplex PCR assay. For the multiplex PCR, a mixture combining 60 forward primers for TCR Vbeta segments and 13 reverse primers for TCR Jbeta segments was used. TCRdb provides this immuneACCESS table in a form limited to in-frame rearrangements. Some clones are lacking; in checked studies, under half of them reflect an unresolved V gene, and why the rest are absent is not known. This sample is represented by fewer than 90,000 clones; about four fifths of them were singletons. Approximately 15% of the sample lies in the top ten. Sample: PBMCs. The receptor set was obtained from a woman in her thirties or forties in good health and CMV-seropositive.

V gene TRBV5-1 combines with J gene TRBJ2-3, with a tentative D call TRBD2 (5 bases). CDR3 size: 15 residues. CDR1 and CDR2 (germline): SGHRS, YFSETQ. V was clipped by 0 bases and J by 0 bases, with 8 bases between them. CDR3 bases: TGCGCCAGCAGCTTGGAGGCGGGCAGCACAGATACGCAGTATTTT. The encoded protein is CASSLEAGSTDTQYF.

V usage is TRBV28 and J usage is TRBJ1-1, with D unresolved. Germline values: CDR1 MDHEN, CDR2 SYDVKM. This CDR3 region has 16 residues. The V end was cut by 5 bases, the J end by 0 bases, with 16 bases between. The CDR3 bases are TGTGCCAGCAGTGCTATGGACGGAGGGCTGAACACTGAAGCTTTCTTT. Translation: CASSAMDGGLNTEAFF.

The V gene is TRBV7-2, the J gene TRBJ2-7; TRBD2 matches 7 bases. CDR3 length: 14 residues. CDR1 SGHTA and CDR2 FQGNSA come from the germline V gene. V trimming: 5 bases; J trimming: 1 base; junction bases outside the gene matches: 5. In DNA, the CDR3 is TGTGCCAGCAGCGGGGGGGACCGTTCCTACGAGCAGTACTTC. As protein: CASSGGDRSYEQYF.

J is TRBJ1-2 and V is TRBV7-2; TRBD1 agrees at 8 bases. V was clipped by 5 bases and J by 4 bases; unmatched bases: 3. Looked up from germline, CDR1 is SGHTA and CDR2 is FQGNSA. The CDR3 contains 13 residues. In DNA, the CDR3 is TGTGCCAGCAGCGGGGACAGGCTCTATGGCTACACCTTC. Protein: CASSGDRLYGYTF. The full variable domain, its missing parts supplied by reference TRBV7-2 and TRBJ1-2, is GAGVSQSPSNKVTEKGKDVELRCDPISGHTALYWYRQSLGQGLEFLIYFQGNSAPDKSGLPSDRFSAERTGGSVSTLTIQRTQQEDSAVYLCASSGDRLYGYTFGSGTRLTVV.

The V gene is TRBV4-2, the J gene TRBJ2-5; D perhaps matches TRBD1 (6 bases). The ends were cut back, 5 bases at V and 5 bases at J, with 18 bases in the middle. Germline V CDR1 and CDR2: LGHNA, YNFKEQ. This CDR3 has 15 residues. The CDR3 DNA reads TGTGCCAGCAGCTCTCGACATGGGGGCGTTGAGACCCAGTACTTC. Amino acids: CASSSRHGGVETQYF.

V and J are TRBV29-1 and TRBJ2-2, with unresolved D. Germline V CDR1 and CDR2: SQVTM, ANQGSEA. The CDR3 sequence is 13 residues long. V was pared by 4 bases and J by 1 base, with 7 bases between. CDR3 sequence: CSVVQMNTGELFF. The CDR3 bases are TGCAGCGTTGTCCAGATGAACACCGGGGAGCTGTTTTTT.

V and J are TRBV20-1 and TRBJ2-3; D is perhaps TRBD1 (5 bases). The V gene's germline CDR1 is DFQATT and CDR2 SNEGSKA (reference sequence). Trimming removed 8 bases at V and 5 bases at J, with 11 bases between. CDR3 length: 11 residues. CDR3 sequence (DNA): TGCAGTACCCCTAGGGGAGATACGCAGTATTTT. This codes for CSTPRGDTQYF.

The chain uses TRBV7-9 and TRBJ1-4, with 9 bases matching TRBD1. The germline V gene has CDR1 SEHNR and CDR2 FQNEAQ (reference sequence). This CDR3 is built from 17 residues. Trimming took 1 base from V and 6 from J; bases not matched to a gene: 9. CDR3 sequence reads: CASSLGGTGGADEKLFF. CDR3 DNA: TGTGCCAGCAGCTTAGGGGGTACAGGGGGCGCGGATGAAAAACTGTTTTTT.

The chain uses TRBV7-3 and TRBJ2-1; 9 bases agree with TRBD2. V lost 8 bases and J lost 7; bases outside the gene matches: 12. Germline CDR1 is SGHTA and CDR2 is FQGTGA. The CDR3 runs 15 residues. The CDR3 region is CASRNGSGRGNEQFF. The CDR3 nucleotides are TGTGCCAGCCGGAATGGTAGCGGGAGAGGTAATGAGCAGTTCTTC.

The CDR3 DNA is TGTGCCACCCAGAGGGGATTTGAGCGGGCCTACAATGAGCAGTTCTTC. Translation gives CATQRGFERAYNEQFF. The V and J genes are TRBV5-4 and TRBJ2-1; D is possibly TRBD2 (6 bases). The CDR3 has 16 residues. CDR1 is SGHNT and CDR2 is YYREEE in the germline V gene (reference sequence). The germline V and J ends were trimmed by 9 bases and 2 bases, with 21 bases remaining between them.

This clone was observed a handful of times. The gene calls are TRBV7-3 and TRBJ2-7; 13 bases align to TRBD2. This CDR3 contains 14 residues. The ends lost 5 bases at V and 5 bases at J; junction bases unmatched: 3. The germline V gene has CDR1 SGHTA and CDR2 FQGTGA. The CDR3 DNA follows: TGTGCCAGCAGCATGGGACTAGCGGGGCACGAGCAGTACTTC. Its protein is CASSMGLAGHEQYF.

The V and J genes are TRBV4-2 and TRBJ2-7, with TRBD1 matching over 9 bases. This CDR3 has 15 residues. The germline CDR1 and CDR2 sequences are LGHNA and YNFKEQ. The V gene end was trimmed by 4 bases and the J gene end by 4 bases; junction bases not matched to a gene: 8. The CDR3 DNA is TGTGCCAGCAGCCCATCAGACAGGGGGGGATACGAGCAGTACTTC. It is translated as CASSPSDRGGYEQYF.

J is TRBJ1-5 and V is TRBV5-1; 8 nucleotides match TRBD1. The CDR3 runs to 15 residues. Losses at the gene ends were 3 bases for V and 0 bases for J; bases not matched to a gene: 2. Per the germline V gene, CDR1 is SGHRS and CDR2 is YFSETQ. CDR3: CASSSTGASNQPQHF. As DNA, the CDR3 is TGCGCCAGCAGCTCGACAGGGGCTAGCAATCAGCCCCAGCATTTT.

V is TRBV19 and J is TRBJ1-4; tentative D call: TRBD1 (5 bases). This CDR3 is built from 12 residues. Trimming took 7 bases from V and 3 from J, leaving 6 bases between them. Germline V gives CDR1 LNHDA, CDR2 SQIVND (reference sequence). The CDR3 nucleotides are TGTGCCAGTACAGGGCCTAATGAAAAACTGTTTTTT. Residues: CASTGPNEKLFF.

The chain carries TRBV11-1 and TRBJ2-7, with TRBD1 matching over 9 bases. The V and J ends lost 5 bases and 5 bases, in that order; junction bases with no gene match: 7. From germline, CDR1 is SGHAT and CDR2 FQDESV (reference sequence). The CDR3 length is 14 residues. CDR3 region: CASSPRDRDDEQYF. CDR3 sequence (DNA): TGTGCCAGCAGCCCCAGGGACAGGGACGACGAGCAGTACTTC.

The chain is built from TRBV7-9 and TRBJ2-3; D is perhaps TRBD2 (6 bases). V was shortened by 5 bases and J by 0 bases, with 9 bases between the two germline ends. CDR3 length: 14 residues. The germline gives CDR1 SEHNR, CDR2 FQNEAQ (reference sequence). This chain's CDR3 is CASSPLASTDTQYF. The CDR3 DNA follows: TGTGCCAGCAGCCCTCTAGCGAGCACAGATACGCAGTATTTT.

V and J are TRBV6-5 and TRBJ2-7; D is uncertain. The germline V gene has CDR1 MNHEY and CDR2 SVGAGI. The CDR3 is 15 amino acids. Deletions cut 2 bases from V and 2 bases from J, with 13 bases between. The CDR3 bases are TGTGCCAGCAGTTACCTCCTAGATCCAGCCTACGAGCAGTACTTC. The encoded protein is CASSYLLDPAYEQYF.

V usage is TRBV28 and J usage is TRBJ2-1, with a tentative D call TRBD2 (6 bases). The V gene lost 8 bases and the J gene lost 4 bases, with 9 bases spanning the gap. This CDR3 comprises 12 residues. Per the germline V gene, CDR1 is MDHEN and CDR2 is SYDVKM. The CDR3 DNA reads TGTGCCAGCGGGGGGACTTACAATGAGCAGTTCTTC. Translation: CASGGTYNEQFF.

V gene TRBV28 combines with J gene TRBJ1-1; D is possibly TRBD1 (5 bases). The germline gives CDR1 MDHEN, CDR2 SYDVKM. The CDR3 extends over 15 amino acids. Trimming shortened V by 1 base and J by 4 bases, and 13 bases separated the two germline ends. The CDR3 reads CASSLYGGWVTEAFF. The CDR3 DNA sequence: TGTGCCAGCAGTTTATATGGGGGGTGGGTCACTGAAGCTTTCTTT.